This TCR beta chain was documented in a study of T cell responses to AZD1222 COVID-19 vaccine. Some clones are missing from TCRdb's copy, which holds only in-frame ones; the method was immunoSEQ multiplex PCR. The repertoire holds fewer than 200,000 clones, with approximately 94% as singletons. V lost 0 bases and J 5 bases, leaving 14 bases between the germline ends. CDR3 length equals 15 residues. Germline CDR1 reads SGHRS; CDR2 reads YFSETQ. The chain recombines TRBV5-1 with TRBJ2-5; D is perhaps TRBD2 (6 bases). This TCR came from an adult who received the AZD1222 COVID-19 vaccine. This material consisted of peripheral blood, taken 28 days after the second AZD1222 dose. Written as DNA, the CDR3 is TGCGCCAGCAGCTTGGTGGGACTGCGTGCGGAGACCCAGTACTTC. It is translated as CASSLVGLRAETQYF.